This is a list of T cell receptor beta chains from one sample in a study of CD8 T cells in ankylosing spondylitis. TCRdb re-analysed the 5' RACE reads in MiXCR, keeping a single row per CDR3 protein. The table has 200,000 to 250,000 distinct CDR3 sequences, more than 5.5% seen once. Sequencing input: blood, either unsorted or a sorted T cell fraction (not recorded which). The receptors stem from a male donor with ankylosing spondylitis. CDR3s include the opening cysteine and the closing phenylalanine or tryptophan. A D gene is named only where the DNA matches it firmly. Clone sizes are given selectively: once, few, many, or a class where the clone is expanded.

d_call	clone_size	v_call	cdr3_length	j_call	cdr3_nt	cdr3_aa
-	many	TRBV4-2	11	TRBJ2-1	TGTGCCAGCAGCCAAAGTGGGAAGCAGTTCTTC	CASSQSGKQFF
TRBD1	-	TRBV7-3	16	TRBJ2-4	TGTGCCAGCAGTTTGGGGTTCGGGACAGTAAAAAACATTCAGTACTTC	CASSLGFGTVKNIQYF
TRBD1	-	TRBV4-3	15	TRBJ1-6	TGCGCCAGCAGCCTGGGGACAGGGGCAGATTCACCCCTCCACTTT	CASSLGTGADSPLHF
-	many	TRBV24-1	15	TRBJ2-1	TGTGCCACCAGTGACCGGGGGGCGGCCTCGAATGAGCAGTTCTTC	CATSDRGAASNEQFF
-	many	TRBV10-3	14	TRBJ2-7	TGTGCCATCAGTGACTCGGGCGGCGTATACGAGCAGTACTTC	CAISDSGGVYEQYF
TRBD2	many	TRBV20-1	14	TRBJ2-7	TGCAGTGCTAGAGATCACGGGAGGGGCTACGAGCAGTACTTC	CSARDHGRGYEQYF
-	many	TRBV12-3/TRBV12-4	15	TRBJ2-1	TGTGCCAGCAGCCGACAGCGACTCTCCTACAATGAGCAGTTCTTC	CASSRQRLSYNEQFF
-	-	TRBV4-2	15	TRBJ1-4	TGTGCCAGCAGCCAAGACGGGGGAATAGTCGAAAAACTGTTTTTT	CASSQDGGIVEKLFF
-	many	TRBV5-1	14	TRBJ1-1	TGCGCCAGCAGCTTGGGAGGGAAGGGTTCTGAAGCTTTCTTT	CASSLGGKGSEAFF
TRBD1	many	TRBV14	17	TRBJ1-1	TGTGCCAGCAGCCAAGGCCCCCGGGACAGGGGGAAGTCGGAAGCTTTCTTT	CASSQGPRDRGKSEAFF
-	many	TRBV11-1	14	TRBJ2-5	TGTGCCAGCAGCTTAGTTGGCAGTAAAGAGACCCAGTACTTC	CASSLVGSKETQYF
-	many	TRBV12-3/TRBV12-4	13	TRBJ1-5	TGTGCCAGCAGCCCGGTAGGCAATCAGCCCCAGCATTTT	CASSPVGNQPQHF
TRBD2	-	TRBV5-1	15	TRBJ2-2	TGCGCCAGCAGCCTTTGGACTAGCGGGGGCGGGGAGCTGTTTTTT	CASSLWTSGGGELFF
-	-	TRBV10-3	11	TRBJ2-2	TGTGCCATCAGCCAAGGACAGGAGCTGTTTTTT	CAISQGQELFF
-	few	TRBV4-1	15	TRBJ2-7	TGCGCCAGCAGCCAAGATTCGCAGGCCTCCTACGAGCAGTACTTC	CASSQDSQASYEQYF
-	many	TRBV7-9	14	TRBJ2-7	TGTGCCAGCAGCTTATCCCCGGGCACCTACGAGCAGTACTTC	CASSLSPGTYEQYF
TRBD1	many	TRBV29-1	11	TRBJ1-2	TGCAGCGTTACAGGGGAAAATGGCTACACCTTC	CSVTGENGYTF
-	many	TRBV6-4	14	TRBJ2-1	TGTGCCAGCAGCCCCGCGGAGGGGCCCAATGAGCAGTTCTTC	CASSPAEGPNEQFF
-	many	TRBV12-5	15	TRBJ1-2	TGTGCTAGTGGTCCTTCGACGACGAAGTTCGGTGGCTACACCTTC	CASGPSTTKFGGYTF
-	few	TRBV30	13	TRBJ2-7	TGTGCCTGGAGCCAGGACTCGACCTACGAGCAGTACTTC	CAWSQDSTYEQYF
-	many	TRBV6-5	17	TRBJ1-2	TGTGCCAGCAGTTACCACCTGAGAGGCACGGGGGACTATGGCTACACCTTC	CASSYHLRGTGDYGYTF
TRBD2	few	TRBV5-5	15	TRBJ2-2	TGTGCCAGCGCCCTCCCTAGCGGGAGGACCGGGGAGCTGTTTTTT	CASALPSGRTGELFF
-	many	TRBV16	12	TRBJ1-2	TGTGCCAGCAGCCAATTCATGGCCGGCTACACCTTC	CASSQFMAGYTF
TRBD1	many	TRBV6-1	14	TRBJ2-7	TGTGCCAGCAGGGCCGACAGGGAGCCCTACGAGCAGTACTTC	CASRADREPYEQYF
-	many	TRBV7-9	14	TRBJ2-1	TGTGCCAGCAGCCCGGACGGAAAATACAATGAGCAGTTCTTC	CASSPDGKYNEQFF
-	many	TRBV7-2	16	TRBJ2-1	TGTGCCAGCAGCTTAGCGACACTAAGCTCCTACAATGAGCAGTTCTTC	CASSLATLSSYNEQFF
TRBD1	few	TRBV24-1	15	TRBJ2-4	TGTGCCACCAGCGCGGGACAGGGATCCAAAAACATTCAGTACTTC	CATSAGQGSKNIQYF
-	many	TRBV7-9	14	TRBJ1-4	TGTGCCAGCAGCTTAGTTCTCGGTGGGGAAAAACTGTTTTTT	CASSLVLGGEKLFF
-	-	TRBV11-1	18	TRBJ1-3	TGTGCCAGCAGCTTAAGGGGGATCGGAAGGGACTCTGGAAACACCATATATTTT	CASSLRGIGRDSGNTIYF
-	-	TRBV20-1	13	TRBJ1-5	TGCAGTGCAAGGGACTCGTGGGATCAGCCCCAGCATTTT	CSARDSWDQPQHF
-	many	TRBV4-2	13	TRBJ2-7	TGTGCCAGCAGCCAAGATAGGGACAAAGATCCGTACTTC	CASSQDRDKDPYF
-	few	TRBV4-3	15	TRBJ2-1	TGCGCCAGCAGCCCGGGGGGCTCCCTTTACAATGAGCAGTTCTTC	CASSPGGSLYNEQFF
TRBD2	many	TRBV4-1	16	TRBJ2-1	TGCGCCAGCAGCCAAGATAAGCGGGGCCTCGGGAATGAGCAGTTCTTC	CASSQDKRGLGNEQFF
TRBD2	many	TRBV9	16	TRBJ2-7	TGTGCCAGCAGCGTAGACAGCGGGAAGACCTCCTACGAGCAGTACTTC	CASSVDSGKTSYEQYF
TRBD2	-	TRBV4-3	16	TRBJ2-1	TGCGCCAGCAGCCAAGACCGAGCGGGAGACTACAATGAGCAGTTCTTC	CASSQDRAGDYNEQFF
TRBD2	-	TRBV20-1	13	TRBJ2-5	TGCAGTGCTATCATTGGGACTAACAAACTGGATTACTTC	CSAIIGTNKLDYF
TRBD1	many	TRBV6-1	15	TRBJ1-4	TGTGCCAGCAGTGACCGGGACAGCTCTAATGAAAAACTGTTTTTT	CASSDRDSSNEKLFF
-	many	TRBV18	13	TRBJ2-1	TGTGCCAGCTCATCGGGTTCCTACAATGAGCAGTTCTTC	CASSSGSYNEQFF
-	many	TRBV5-6	14	TRBJ1-5	TGTGCCAGCAGCCTTCGGCGGGGGTGGCAGCCCCAGCATTTT	CASSLRRGWQPQHF
-	-	TRBV2	15	TRBJ2-4	TGTGCCAGCAGTGAGGCAGATCTAGCCAAAAACATTCAGTACTTC	CASSEADLAKNIQYF
TRBD1	many	TRBV27	15	TRBJ2-7	TGTGCCAGCAGTTTATCCTCCGGGACAGCCTACGAGCAGTACTTC	CASSLSSGTAYEQYF
-	many	TRBV6-5	12	TRBJ2-2	TGTGCCAGCAGTTACGGGCCCGGGGAGCTGTTTTTT	CASSYGPGELFF
-	many	TRBV27	16	TRBJ2-7	TGTGCCAGCAGTTTTTTATTAGGACAAGGGCCGGTCGAGCAGTACTTC	CASSFLLGQGPVEQYF
-	many	TRBV5-6	16	TRBJ2-1	TGTGCCAGCAGCTTGTATGACTTCAGCTCCTACAATGAGCAGTTCTTC	CASSLYDFSSYNEQFF
-	-	TRBV27	15	TRBJ2-7	TGTGCCAGCAGTCCAACAGGGGCTCCCGGGAGGGAGCAGTACTTC	CASSPTGAPGREQYF
-	many	TRBV4-3	14	TRBJ2-7	TGCGCCAGCAGCCCGGCCTCCGGGGGCTACGAGCAGTACTTC	CASSPASGGYEQYF
-	few	TRBV6-4	16	TRBJ1-6	TGTGCCAGCAGCCCCAGTGATTTAGGGGAAAATTCACCCCTCCACTTT	CASSPSDLGENSPLHF
-	-	TRBV7-9	15	TRBJ1-6	TGTGCCAGCAGCTTAGATCATGGGGCCAATTCACCCCTCCACTTT	CASSLDHGANSPLHF
-	many	TRBV27	13	TRBJ2-5	TGTGCCAGCAGTCAGGAGAGCCTAGAGACCCAGTACTTC	CASSQESLETQYF
-	many	TRBV27	15	TRBJ1-6	TGTGCCAGCAGTTTTCTGCCAGGGGTCAATTCACCCCTCCACTTT	CASSFLPGVNSPLHF
TRBD1	many	TRBV4-1	16	TRBJ2-7	TGCGCCAGCAGCCCCCGTGGGCAGGGGGCCTCCTACGAGCAGTACTTC	CASSPRGQGASYEQYF
-	many	TRBV29-1	18	TRBJ2-3	TGCAGCGTTGAATACTTTAGGTCGCAATTCCTTCCCTCGGCTACGCAGTATTTT	CSVEYFRSQFLPSATQYF
-	-	TRBV7-6	15	TRBJ2-3	TGTGCCAGCAGCCCGAATGAGGGGGGCACAGATACGCAGTATTTT	CASSPNEGGTDTQYF
TRBD1	many	TRBV29-1	15	TRBJ2-7	TGCAGCGTTGAATTAGGACAGGATGTCACCTACGAGCAGTACTTC	CSVELGQDVTYEQYF
-	few	TRBV7-2	19	TRBJ1-6	TGTGCCAGCAGCTTAGCGCTTAGAACGGCAGGGCGATCGAATTCACCCCTCCACTTT	CASSLALRTAGRSNSPLHF
TRBD2	many	TRBV11-2	18	TRBJ2-1	TGTGCCAGCAGCCTTCTAGCTGATGGCGGGAGGAATTACAATGAGCAGTTCTTC	CASSLLADGGRNYNEQFF
-	many	TRBV3-1	14	TRBJ2-1	TGTGCCAGCAGCCAAGGGTGGTCCTACAATGAGCAGTTCTTC	CASSQGWSYNEQFF
TRBD1	-	TRBV12-3/TRBV12-4	19	TRBJ1-2	TGTGCCAGCAGTCACCGGGACAGGGCTTTATCGGACTCTAACTATGGCTACACCTTC	CASSHRDRALSDSNYGYTF